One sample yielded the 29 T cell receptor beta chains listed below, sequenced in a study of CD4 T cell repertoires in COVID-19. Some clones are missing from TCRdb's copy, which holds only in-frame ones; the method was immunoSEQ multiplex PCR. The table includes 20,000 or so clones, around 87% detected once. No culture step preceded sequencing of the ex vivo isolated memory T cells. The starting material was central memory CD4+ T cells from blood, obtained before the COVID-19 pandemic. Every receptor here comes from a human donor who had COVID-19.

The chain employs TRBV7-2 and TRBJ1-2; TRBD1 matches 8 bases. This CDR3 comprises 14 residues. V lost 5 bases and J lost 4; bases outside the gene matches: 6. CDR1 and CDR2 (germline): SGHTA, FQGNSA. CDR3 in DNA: TGTGCCAGCAGCCCCCGGGACAGGACCTATGGCTACACCTTC. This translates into CASSPRDRTYGYTF.

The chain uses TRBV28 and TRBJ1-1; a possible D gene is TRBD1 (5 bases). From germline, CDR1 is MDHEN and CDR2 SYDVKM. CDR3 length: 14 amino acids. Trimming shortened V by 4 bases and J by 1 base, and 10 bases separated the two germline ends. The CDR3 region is CASSSTGPNTEAFF. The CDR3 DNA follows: TGTGCCAGCAGTTCAACAGGACCGAACACTGAAGCTTTCTTT.

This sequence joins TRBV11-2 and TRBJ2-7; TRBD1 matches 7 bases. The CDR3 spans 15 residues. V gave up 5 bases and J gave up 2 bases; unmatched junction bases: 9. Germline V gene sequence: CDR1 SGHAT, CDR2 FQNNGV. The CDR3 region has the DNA TGTGCCAGCAGCCCCTCGGGACAGACGACCTACGAGCAGTACTTC. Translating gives CASSPSGQTTYEQYF. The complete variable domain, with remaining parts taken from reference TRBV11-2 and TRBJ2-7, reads EAGVAQSPRYKIIEKRQSVAFWCNPISGHATLYWYQQILGQGPKLLIQFQNNGVVDDSQLPKDRFSAERLKGVDSTLKIQPAKLEDSAVYLCASSPSGQTTYEQYFGPGTRLTVT.

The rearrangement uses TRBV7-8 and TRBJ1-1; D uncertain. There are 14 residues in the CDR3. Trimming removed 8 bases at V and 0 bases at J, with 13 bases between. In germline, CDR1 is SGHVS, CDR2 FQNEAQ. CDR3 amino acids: CASGGSRVNTEAFF. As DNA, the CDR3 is TGTGCCAGCGGAGGATCGCGGGTGAACACTGAAGCTTTCTTT.

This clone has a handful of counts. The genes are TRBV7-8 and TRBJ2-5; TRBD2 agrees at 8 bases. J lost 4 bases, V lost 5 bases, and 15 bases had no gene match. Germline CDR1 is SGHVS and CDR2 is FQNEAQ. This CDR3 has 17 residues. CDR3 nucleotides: TGTGCCAGCAGCCAAGAGGGGAGCGGGGGATCGGGAGAGACCCAGTACTTC. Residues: CASSQEGSGGSGETQYF.

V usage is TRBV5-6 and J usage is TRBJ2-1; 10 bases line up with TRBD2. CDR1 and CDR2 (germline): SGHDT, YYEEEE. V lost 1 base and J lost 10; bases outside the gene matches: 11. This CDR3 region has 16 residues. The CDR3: CASSLPSSGRVGEQFF. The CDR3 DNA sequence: TGTGCCAGCAGCTTGCCTTCGAGCGGGAGGGTTGGGGAGCAGTTCTTC. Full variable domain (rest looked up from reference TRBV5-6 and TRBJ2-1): DAGVTQSPTHLIKTRGQQVTLRCSPKSGHDTVSWYQQALGQGPQFIFQYYEEEERQRGNFPDRFSGHQFPNYSSELNVNALLLGDSALYLCASSLPSSGRVGEQFFGPGTRLTVL.

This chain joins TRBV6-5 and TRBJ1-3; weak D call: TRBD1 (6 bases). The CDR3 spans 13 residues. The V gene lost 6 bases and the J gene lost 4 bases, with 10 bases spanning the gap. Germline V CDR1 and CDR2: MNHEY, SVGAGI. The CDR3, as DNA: TGTGCCAGCAGAGGGGGGGAAGGAAACACCATATATTTT. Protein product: CASRGGEGNTIYF.

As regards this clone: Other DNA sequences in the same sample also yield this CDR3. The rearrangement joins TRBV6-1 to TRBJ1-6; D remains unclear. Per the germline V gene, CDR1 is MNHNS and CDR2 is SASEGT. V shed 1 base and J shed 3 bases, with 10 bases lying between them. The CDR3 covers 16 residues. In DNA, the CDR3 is TGTGCCAGCAGTGAAGGGCAAAGAGGCTATAATTCACCCCTCCACTTT. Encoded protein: CASSEGQRGYNSPLHF.

The CDR3 sequence is CASRRQADYEQYF. For the CDR3, the DNA is TGTGCCAGTAGAAGACAGGCCGACTACGAGCAGTACTTC. This chain connects TRBV19 to TRBJ2-7, with D possibly TRBD1 on 6 matching bases. V was cut by 6 bases and J by 3 bases, with 12 bases left in between. The V gene's germline CDR1 is LNHDA and CDR2 SQIVND (reference sequence). This CDR3 spans 13 amino acids.

CDR3 protein: CASSFLGDEGTEAFF. The CDR3 coding sequence is TGTGCCAGCAGCTTTCTAGGAGACGAGGGAACTGAAGCTTTCTTT. V and J are TRBV5-5 and TRBJ1-1; no definite D call. Germline V gene sequence: CDR1 SGHKS, CDR2 YYEKEE (reference sequence). The CDR3 contains 15 residues. V shed 2 bases and J shed 5 bases, with 16 bases lying between them.

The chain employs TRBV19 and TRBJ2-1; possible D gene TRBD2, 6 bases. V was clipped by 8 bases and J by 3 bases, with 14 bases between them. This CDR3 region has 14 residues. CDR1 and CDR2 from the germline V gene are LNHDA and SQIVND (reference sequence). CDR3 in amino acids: CASRSGAGYNEQFF. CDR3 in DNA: TGTGCCAGTCGCTCGGGAGCCGGCTACAATGAGCAGTTCTTC.

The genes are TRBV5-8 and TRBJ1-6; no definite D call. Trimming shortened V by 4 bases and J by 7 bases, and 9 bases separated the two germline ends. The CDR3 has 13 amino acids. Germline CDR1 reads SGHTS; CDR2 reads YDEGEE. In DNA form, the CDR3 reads TGTGCCAGCAGCCTCCCCCCCAATTCACCCCTCCACTTT. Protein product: CASSLPPNSPLHF.

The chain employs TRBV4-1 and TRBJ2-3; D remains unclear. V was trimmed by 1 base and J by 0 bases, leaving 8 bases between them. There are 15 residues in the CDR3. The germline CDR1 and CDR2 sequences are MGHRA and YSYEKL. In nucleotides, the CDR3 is TGCGCCAGCAGCCAAGGAGGAGTTAGCACAGATACGCAGTATTTT. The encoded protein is CASSQGGVSTDTQYF.

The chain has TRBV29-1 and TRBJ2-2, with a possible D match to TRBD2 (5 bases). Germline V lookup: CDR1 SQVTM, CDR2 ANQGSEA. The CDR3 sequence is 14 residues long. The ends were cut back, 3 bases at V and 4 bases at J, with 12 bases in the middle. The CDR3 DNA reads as TGCAGCGTTGAGGTAGCAGGAGGCACCGGGGAGCTGTTTTTT. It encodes CSVEVAGGTGELFF.

The chain's CDR3 is CASSLTGGVGTDTQYF. In DNA, the CDR3 is TGTGCCAGCAGCTTAACGGGGGGGGTAGGCACAGATACGCAGTATTTT. The chain has TRBV7-3 and TRBJ2-3; 7 bases align to TRBD2. Germline V lookup: CDR1 SGHTA, CDR2 FQGTGA. The length of the CDR3 is 16 residues. V shed 0 bases and J 1 base; nucleotides not matched to a gene: 4.

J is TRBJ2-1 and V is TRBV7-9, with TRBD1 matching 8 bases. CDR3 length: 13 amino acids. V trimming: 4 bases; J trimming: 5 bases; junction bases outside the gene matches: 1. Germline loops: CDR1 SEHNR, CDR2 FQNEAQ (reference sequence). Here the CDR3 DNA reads TGTGCCAGCAGCTCGGGACAGGACAATGAGCAGTTCTTC. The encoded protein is CASSSGQDNEQFF.

In DNA, the CDR3 is TGTGCCAGTAGTATAGGAGTGGGCAGACAAGAGACCCAGTACTTC. Protein product: CASSIGVGRQETQYF. The chain links TRBV19 to TRBJ2-5, with D hard to call. V lost 1 base to trimming and J lost 2 bases, with 11 bases between them. Germline V gene sequence: CDR1 LNHDA, CDR2 SQIVND (reference sequence). The CDR3 totals 15 residues.

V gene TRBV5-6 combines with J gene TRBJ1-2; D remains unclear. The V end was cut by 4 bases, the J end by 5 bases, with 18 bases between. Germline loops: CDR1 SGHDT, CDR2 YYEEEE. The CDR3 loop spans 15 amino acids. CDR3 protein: CASSLENRATYGYTF. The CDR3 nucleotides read TGTGCCAGCAGCCTCGAGAACAGAGCCACTTATGGCTACACCTTC.

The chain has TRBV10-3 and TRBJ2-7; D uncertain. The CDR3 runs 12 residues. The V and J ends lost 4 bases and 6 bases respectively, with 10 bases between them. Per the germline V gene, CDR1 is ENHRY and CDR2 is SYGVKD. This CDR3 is CAISVTVSEQYF. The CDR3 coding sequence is TGTGCCATCAGTGTTACAGTAAGCGAGCAGTACTTC.

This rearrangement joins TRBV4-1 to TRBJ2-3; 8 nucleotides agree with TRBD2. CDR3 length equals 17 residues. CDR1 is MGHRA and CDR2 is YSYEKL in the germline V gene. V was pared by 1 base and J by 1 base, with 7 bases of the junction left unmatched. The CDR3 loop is CASSQGLGTRGTDTQYF. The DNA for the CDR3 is TGCGCCAGCAGCCAAGGCCTAGGGACTAGGGGCACAGATACGCAGTATTTT.

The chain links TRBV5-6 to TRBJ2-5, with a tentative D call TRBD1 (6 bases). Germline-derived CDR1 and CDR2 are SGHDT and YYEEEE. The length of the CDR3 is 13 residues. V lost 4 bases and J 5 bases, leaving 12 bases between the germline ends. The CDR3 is CASSTNRAETQYF. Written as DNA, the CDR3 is TGTGCCAGCAGCACTAACAGGGCCGAGACCCAGTACTTC. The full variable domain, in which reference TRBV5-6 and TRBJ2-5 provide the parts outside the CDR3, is DAGVTQSPTHLIKTRGQQVTLRCSPKSGHDTVSWYQQALGQGPQFIFQYYEEEERQRGNFPDRFSGHQFPNYSSELNVNALLLGDSALYLCASSTNRAETQYFGPGTRLLVL.

CDR3 DNA: TGTGCCACCAGCAGAGGGACAGGGGGCGAAAAACTGTTTTTT. The encoded protein is CATSRGTGGEKLFF. V and J are TRBV15 and TRBJ1-4; 11 bases are shared with TRBD1. The J segment lost 8 bases and the V segment lost 1 base, leaving 0 bases of the junction unmatched. The CDR3 is made up of 14 amino acids. Germline CDR1 is LNHNV and CDR2 is YYDKDF (reference sequence).

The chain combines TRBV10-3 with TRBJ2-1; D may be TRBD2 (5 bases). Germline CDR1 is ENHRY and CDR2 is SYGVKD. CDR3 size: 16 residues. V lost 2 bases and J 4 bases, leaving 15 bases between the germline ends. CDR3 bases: TGTGCCATCAGTGAGGAGGGAAACCCCCCTTACAATGAGCAGTTCTTC. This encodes CAISEEGNPPYNEQFF.

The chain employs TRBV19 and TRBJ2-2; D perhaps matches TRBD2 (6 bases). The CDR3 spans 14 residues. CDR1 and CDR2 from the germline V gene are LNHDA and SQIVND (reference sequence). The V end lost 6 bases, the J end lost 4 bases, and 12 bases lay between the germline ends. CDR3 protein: CASSQLATTGELFF. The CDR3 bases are TGTGCCAGTAGCCAGCTAGCGACCACCGGGGAGCTGTTTTTT.

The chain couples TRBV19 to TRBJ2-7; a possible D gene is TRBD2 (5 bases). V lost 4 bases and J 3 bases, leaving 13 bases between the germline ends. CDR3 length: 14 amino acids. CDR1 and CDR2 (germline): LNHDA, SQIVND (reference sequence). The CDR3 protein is CASSTQSRDYEQYF. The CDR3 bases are TGTGCCAGTAGTACCCAAAGCCGGGACTACGAGCAGTACTTC.

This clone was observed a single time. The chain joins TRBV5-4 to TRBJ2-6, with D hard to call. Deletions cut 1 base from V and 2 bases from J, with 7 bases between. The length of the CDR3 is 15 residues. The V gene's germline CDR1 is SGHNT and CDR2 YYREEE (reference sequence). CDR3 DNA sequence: TGTGCCAGCAGCTTGAAGCAAGCTGGGGCCAACGTCCTGACTTTC. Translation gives CASSLKQAGANVLTF.

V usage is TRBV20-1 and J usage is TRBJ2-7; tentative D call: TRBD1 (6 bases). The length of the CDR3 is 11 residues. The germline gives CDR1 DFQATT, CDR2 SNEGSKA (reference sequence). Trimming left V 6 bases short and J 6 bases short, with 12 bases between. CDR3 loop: CSAHRASEQYF. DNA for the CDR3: TGCAGTGCCCACAGGGCTTCCGAGCAGTACTTC.

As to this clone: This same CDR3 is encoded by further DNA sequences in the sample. CDR3 sequence reads: CASSPRGDTQYF. CDR3 bases: TGTGCCAGCTCACCAAGGGGAGATACGCAGTATTTT. The V and J genes are TRBV18 and TRBJ2-3, with a weak D call TRBD1 (5 bases). This CDR3 has 12 amino acids. V shed 2 bases and J shed 5 bases, with 5 bases lying between them. Germline V lookup: CDR1 KGHSH, CDR2 LQKENI.

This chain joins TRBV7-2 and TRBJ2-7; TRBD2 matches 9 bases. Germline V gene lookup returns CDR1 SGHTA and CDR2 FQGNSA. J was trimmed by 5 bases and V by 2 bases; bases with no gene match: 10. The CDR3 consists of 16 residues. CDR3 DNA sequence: TGTGCCAGCAGCTTACAAGCGGCTAGCGGGAACCACGAGCAGTACTTC. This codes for CASSLQAASGNHEQYF.